This T cell receptor beta chain derives from a study of cytomegalovirus exposure and HLA in healthy donors. Whole-study results and caveats: An analysis that was carried out later associated 15,000 to 20,000 TCR beta sequences with HLA alleles at 0.05 false discovery rate. Certain sequence variants were highly shared and formed a cluster, and this cluster was likely a sequencing artifact. The study put some 160 TCR beta chains on its list as cytomegalovirus-associated.

Germline trimming cut 6 bases from V and 2 bases from J; bases unmatched to any gene: 5. There are 14 residues in the CDR3. Germline loops: CDR1 SNHLY, CDR2 FYNNEI. PCR used 60 Vbeta primers and 13 Jbeta primers. TCRdb keeps only in-frame clones here, not all; method: immunoSEQ multiplex PCR. The sample carries around 170,000 clones, roughly three quarters recorded once. A word on this clone: Its target is unknown.

This receptor was taken from a woman in her thirties or forties in good health and CMV-seropositive. The chain couples TRBV2 to TRBJ2-3; 7 positions agree with TRBD2. The sequenced material came from PBMCs. This CDR3 is CASRDWDYTDTQYF. In DNA, the CDR3 is TGTGCCAGCAGAGATTGGGACTACACAGATACGCAGTATTTT.